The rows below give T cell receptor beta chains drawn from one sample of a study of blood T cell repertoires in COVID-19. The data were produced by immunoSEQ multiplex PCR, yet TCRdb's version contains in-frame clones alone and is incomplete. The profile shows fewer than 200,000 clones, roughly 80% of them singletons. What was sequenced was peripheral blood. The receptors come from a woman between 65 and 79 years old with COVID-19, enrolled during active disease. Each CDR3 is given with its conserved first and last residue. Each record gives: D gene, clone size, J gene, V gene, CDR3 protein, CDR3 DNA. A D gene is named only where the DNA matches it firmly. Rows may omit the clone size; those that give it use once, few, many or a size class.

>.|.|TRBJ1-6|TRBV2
CASSGLPAGNSPLHF
TGTGCCAGCAGTGGACTGCCAGCGGGGAATTCACCCCTCCACTTT
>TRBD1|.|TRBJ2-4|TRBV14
CASSPDRGLAKNIQYF
TGTGCCAGCAGCCCGGACAGGGGGCTAGCCAAAAACATTCAGTACTTC
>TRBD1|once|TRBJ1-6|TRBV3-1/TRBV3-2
CASSPGSTGIRSPLHF
TGTGCCAGCAGCCCCGGATCGACAGGGATACGTTCACCCCTCCACTTT
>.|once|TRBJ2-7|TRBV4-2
CASSHSTGVYEQYF
TGTGCCAGCAGCCATTCGACTGGAGTCTACGAGCAGTACTTC
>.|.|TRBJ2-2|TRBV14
CASSQEWLNTGELFF
TGTGCCAGCAGCCAAGAGTGGCTGAACACCGGGGAGCTGTTTTTT
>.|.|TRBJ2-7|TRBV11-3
CASSLGGQSYEQYF
TGTGCCAGCAGCTTAGGAGGACAGTCCTACGAGCAGTACTTC
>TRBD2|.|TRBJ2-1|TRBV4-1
CASSPRTSGRSNEQFF
TGCGCCAGCAGCCCCAGGACTAGCGGGAGATCCAATGAGCAGTTCTTC
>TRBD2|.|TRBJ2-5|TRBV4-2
CASSQDRITSGRRQETQYF
TGTGCCAGCAGCCAAGATCGCATAACTAGCGGGCGGCGGCAAGAGACCCAGTACTTC
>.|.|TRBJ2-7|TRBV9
CASSVLPETYEQYF
TGTGCCAGCAGCGTACTGCCGGAGACCTACGAGCAGTACTTC
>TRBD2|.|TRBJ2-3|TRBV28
CASGRADTQYF
TGTGCCAGCGGGAGGGCAGATACGCAGTATTTT
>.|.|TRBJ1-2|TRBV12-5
CASGLVLGRSRGGYTF
TGTGCTAGTGGTTTGGTATTAGGCCGTTCAAGAGGTGGCTACACCTTC
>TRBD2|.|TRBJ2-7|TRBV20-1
CSASKAGASEQYF
TGCAGTGCTAGTAAAGCGGGAGCGAGCGAGCAGTACTTC
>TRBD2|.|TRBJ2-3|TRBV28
CASQTSGSSDTQYF
TGTGCCAGCCAGACTAGCGGGAGTTCGGACACGCAGTATTTT
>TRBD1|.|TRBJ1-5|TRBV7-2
CASSLRTGDNQPQHF
TGTGCCAGCAGCTTAAGGACAGGGGACAATCAGCCCCAGCATTTT
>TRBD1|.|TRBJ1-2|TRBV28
CASRTTGTDGYTF
TGTGCCAGCAGAACGACAGGGACTGATGGCTACACCTTC
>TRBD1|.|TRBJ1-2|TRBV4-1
CASSQVGQGAGGGYTF
TGCGCCAGCAGCCAAGTGGGACAGGGGGCGGGTGGAGGCTACACCTTC
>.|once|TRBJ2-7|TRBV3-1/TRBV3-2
CASSQVGLVYEQYF
TGTGCCAGCAGCCAAGTCGGACTTGTGTACGAGCAGTACTTC
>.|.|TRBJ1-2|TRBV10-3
CAISELASSGYTF
TGTGCCATCAGTGAGTTAGCCTCAAGTGGCTACACCTTC
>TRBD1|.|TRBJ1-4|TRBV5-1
CASRTGQIRDEKLFF
TGCGCCAGCAGGACAGGGCAGATTCGGGATGAAAAACTGTTTTTT
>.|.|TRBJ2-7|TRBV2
CASSEKGSGVRYEQYF
TGTGCCAGCAGTGAGAAAGGGAGCGGAGTCCGGTACGAGCAGTACTTC